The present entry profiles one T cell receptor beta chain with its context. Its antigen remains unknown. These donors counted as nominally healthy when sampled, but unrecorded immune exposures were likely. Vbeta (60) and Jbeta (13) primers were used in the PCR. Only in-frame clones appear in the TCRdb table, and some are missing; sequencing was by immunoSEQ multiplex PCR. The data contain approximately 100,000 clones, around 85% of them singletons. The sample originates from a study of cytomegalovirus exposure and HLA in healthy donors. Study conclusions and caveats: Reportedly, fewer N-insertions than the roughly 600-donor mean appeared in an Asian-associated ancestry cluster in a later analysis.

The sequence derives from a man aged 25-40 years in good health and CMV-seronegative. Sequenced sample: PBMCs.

CDR3: CASSTSGNTIYF. In nucleotides, the CDR3 is TGTGCCAGCAGCACTAGTGGAAACACCATATATTTT. The V call is TRBV7-9, the J call TRBJ1-3, with no clear D. CDR1 and CDR2 (germline): SEHNR, FQNEAQ (reference sequence). The CDR3 length is 12 residues. V was pared by 5 bases and J by 3 bases, with 5 bases between.